One sample yielded the 11 T cell receptor beta chains listed below, sequenced in a study of T cells after yellow fever vaccination. TCRdb used MiXCR to reprocess the 5' RACE reads, holding one entry per CDR3 protein. The top ten hold more than 15% of the sample, which has hundreds of thousands of distinct CDR3 sequences, roughly 8.7% seen once. The sample in question was PBMCs, obtained on the day of the first yellow fever vaccination. All receptors derive from a man aged 18 to 35 who received the YFV17D yellow fever vaccine.

The chain recombines TRBV19 with TRBJ1-5; D is ambiguous. CDR3 size: 13 residues. The germline gives CDR1 LNHDA, CDR2 SQIVND (reference sequence). V lost 10 bases, J lost 7 bases, and 17 bases lay in between. CDR3 in amino acids: CAISNLVGQPQHF. Written as DNA, the CDR3 is TGTGCCATCTCGAATCTGGTGGGCCAGCCCCAGCATTTT. Based on the CDR3 plus reference TRBV19 and TRBJ1-5, the full variable domain is DGGITQSPKYLFRKEGQNVTLSCEQNLNHDAMYWYRQDPGQGLRLIYYSQIVNDFQKGDIAEGYSVSREKKESFPLTVTSAQKNPTAFYLCAISNLVGQPQHFGDGTRLSIL.

The chain has TRBV3-1 and TRBJ2-1, with D perhaps being TRBD1 or TRBD2 (5 bases each). This CDR3 spans 14 amino acids. With 10 bases removed from V and 3 bases from J, the gap between germline ends came to 16 bases. The V gene's germline CDR1 is LGHDT and CDR2 YNNKEL (reference sequence). CDR3 sequence reads: CATSRASHYNEQFF. CDR3 DNA sequence: TGTGCCACTAGCAGGGCTAGCCACTACAATGAGCAGTTCTTC.

The rearrangement uses TRBV3-1 and TRBJ2-2; unclear D gene. The CDR3 is made up of 15 amino acids. Per germline, CDR1 LGHDT and CDR2 YNNKEL (reference sequence). V lost 7 bases and J 5 bases, leaving 17 bases between the germline ends. CDR3 residues: CASTPSIRLTGELFF. CDR3 DNA sequence: TGTGCCAGCACCCCAAGTATCAGGTTAACCGGGGAGCTGTTTTTT.

The chain carries TRBV10-3 and TRBJ1-2; 7 bases agree with TRBD1. The germline gives CDR1 ENHRY, CDR2 SYGVKD. Germline trimming cut 0 bases from V and 6 bases from J; bases unmatched to any gene: 10. The CDR3 has 16 residues. CDR3 residues: CAISESYLRQGDGYTF. The CDR3 DNA is TGTGCCATCAGTGAGTCGTACCTCAGACAGGGCGATGGCTACACCTTC.

In this sample, this clonotype turned up many times. This chain connects TRBV12-3 or TRBV12-4 to TRBJ2-5; D is perhaps TRBD2 (6 bases). The V and J ends lost 8 bases and 2 bases respectively, with 18 bases between them. The CDR3 is 15 amino acids. The CDR3 loop is CASGGSTVGQETQYF. DNA of the CDR3: TGTGCCAGCGGGGGGTCCACCGTGGGGCAAGAGACCCAGTACTTC.

This clonotype was recorded at least ten times. The J gene is TRBJ1-2, the V gene TRBV29-1; 7 nucleotides align to TRBD1. CDR1 and CDR2 from the germline V gene are SQVTM and ANQGSEA. CDR3 length equals 15 residues. The junction had 16 bases not matched to a gene; V was cut back by 4 bases and J by 8 bases. The CDR3 sequence is CSVGFDRAGYKGYTF. CDR3 bases: TGCAGCGTTGGGTTTGACAGGGCGGGATATAAAGGCTACACCTTC.

This clonotype occurred many times. V usage is TRBV5-1 and J usage is TRBJ2-3, with 7 bases that match TRBD1. Germline CDR1 is SGHRS and CDR2 is YFSETQ. The CDR3 extends over 15 amino acids. J gave up 2 bases and V 0 bases, and 3 bases lay outside the gene matches. In DNA, the CDR3 is TGCGCCAGCAGCTTGGAGAGGGGGCACACAGATACGCAGTATTTT. This translates into CASSLERGHTDTQYF.

For the CDR3, the DNA is TGCAGCGTTGAGCGGGTGGACACTGAAGCTTTCTTT. It codes for CSVERVDTEAFF. The chain links TRBV29-1 to TRBJ1-1; unclear D gene. The germline CDR1 and CDR2 sequences are SQVTM and ANQGSEA. V was cut by 3 bases and J by 3 bases, with 8 bases left in between. This CDR3 has 12 amino acids.

This clonotype has only a few counts. The chain couples TRBV6-1 to TRBJ2-7; maybe TRBD2 (5 bases). The CDR3 has 12 amino acids. V was pared by 2 bases and J by 9 bases, with 11 bases between. Germline V gene data show CDR1 as MNHNS and CDR2 as SASEGT. CDR3 in DNA: TGTGCCAGCAGTGAATTCGCTAGCCGGCAGTACGTC. It yields the protein CASSEFASRQYV.

The rearrangement uses TRBV7-2 and TRBJ2-1; tentatively, D is TRBD1 or TRBD2 (5 bases each). V lost 1 base and J lost 5, with 15 bases in between. Germline CDR1 and CDR2: SGHTA and FQGNSA. The CDR3 runs 16 residues. CDR3 DNA: TGTGCCAGCAGCTTAGGCTCGAGGGGAGCCAACAATGAGCAGTTCTTC. Protein: CASSLGSRGANNEQFF.

This clonotype was detected only a few times. CDR3 in amino acids: CASSYLVVYNEQFF. The CDR3 DNA reads TGTGCCAGCAGTTATTTGGTCGTCTACAATGAGCAGTTCTTC. The rearrangement uses TRBV6-5 and TRBJ2-1; D gene unclear. The CDR3 is 14 residues long. V lost 3 bases and J lost 3, with 9 bases in between. Germline V gives CDR1 MNHEY, CDR2 SVGAGI.